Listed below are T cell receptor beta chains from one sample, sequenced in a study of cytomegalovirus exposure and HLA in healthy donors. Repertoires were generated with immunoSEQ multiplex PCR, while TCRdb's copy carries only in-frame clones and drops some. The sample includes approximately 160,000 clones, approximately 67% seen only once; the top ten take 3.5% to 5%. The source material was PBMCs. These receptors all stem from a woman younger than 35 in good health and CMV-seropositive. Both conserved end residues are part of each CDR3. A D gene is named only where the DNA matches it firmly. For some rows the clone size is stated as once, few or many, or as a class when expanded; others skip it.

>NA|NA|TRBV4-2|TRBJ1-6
CASSSSGGGSPLHF
TGTGCCAGCAGCTCAAGCGGGGGGGGCTCACCCCTCCACTTT
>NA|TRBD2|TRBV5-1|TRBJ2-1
CASSPLAGGYEQFF
TGCGCCAGCAGCCCCTTAGCGGGAGGGTATGAGCAGTTCTTC
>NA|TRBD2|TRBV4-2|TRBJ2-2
CASSPQRGGRSGELFF
TGTGCCAGCAGCCCACAGCGGGGGGGAAGGTCTGGGGAGCTGTTTTTT
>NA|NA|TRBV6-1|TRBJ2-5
CASSEDRPETQYF
TGTGCCAGCAGTGAAGACAGACCAGAGACCCAGTACTTC
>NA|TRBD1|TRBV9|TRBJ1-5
CASSVEGGRQPQHF
TGTGCCAGCAGCGTAGAAGGGGGCAGGCAGCCCCAGCATTTT
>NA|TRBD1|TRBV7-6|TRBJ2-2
CASSLGTGTGELFF
TGTGCCAGCAGCTTAGGGACAGGCACCGGGGAGCTGTTTTTT
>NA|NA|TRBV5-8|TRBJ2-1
CASSLGSADEQFF
TGTGCCAGCAGCTTGGGTTCTGCGGATGAGCAGTTCTTC
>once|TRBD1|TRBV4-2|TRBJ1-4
CASSQPGTGGEKLFF
TGTGCCAGCAGCCAACCTGGGACAGGGGGTGAAAAACTGTTTTTT
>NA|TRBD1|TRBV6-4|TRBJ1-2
CASSDSAYRGISETYGYTF
TGTGCCAGCAGTGACTCGGCTTACAGGGGGATCTCGGAAACATATGGCTACACCTTC
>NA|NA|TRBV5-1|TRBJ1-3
CASSLAFGRGAGNTIYF
TGCGCCAGCAGCTTGGCTTTCGGCCGAGGTGCTGGAAACACCATATATTTT
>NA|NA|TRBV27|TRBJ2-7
CASSLSGQEQYF
TGTGCCAGCAGTTTATCTGGACAGGAGCAGTACTTC
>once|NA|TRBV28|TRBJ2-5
CASSYHRALPRETQYF
TGTGCCAGCAGTTACCACAGGGCTCTACCGAGGGAGACCCAGTACTTC
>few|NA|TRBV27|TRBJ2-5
CASSSNFREQYF
TGTGCCAGCAGTTCCAACTTTCGGGAGCAGTACTTC
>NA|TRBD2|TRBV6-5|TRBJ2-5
CASSYSRLAGGPQYF
TGTGCCAGCAGTTACTCTAGACTAGCGGGAGGGCCGCAGTACTTC
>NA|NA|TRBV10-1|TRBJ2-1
CASSESTYSSYNEQFF
TGCGCCAGCAGTGAGTCAACTTACTCCTCCTACAATGAGCAGTTCTTC
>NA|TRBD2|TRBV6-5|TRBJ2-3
CASSYSLAGGGDTQYF
TGTGCCAGCAGTTACTCGCTAGCGGGAGGCGGCGATACGCAGTATTTT
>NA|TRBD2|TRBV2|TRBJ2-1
CASRGGLADYNEQFF
TGTGCCAGCAGGGGGGGACTAGCGGACTACAATGAGCAGTTCTTC
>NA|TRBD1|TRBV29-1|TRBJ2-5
CSVAGTGGFQETQYF
TGCAGCGTAGCGGGGACAGGGGGCTTTCAAGAGACCCAGTACTTC
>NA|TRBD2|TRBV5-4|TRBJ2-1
CASSLMGLGLKDEQFF
TGTGCCAGCAGCTTAATGGGACTAGGCCTGAAGGATGAGCAGTTCTTC
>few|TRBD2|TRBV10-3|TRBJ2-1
CAISLLAGGSLNEQFF
TGTGCCATCAGCCTACTAGCGGGGGGATCTCTCAATGAGCAGTTCTTC
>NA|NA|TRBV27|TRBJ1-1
CASRGRGSTEAFF
TGTGCCAGCAGGGGCAGGGGAAGTACTGAAGCTTTCTTT
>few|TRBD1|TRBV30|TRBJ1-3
CAWLNRGTSGNTIYF
TGTGCCTGGCTAAACAGGGGGACCTCTGGAAACACCATATATTTT
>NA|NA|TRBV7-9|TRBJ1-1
CASSRLNTNTEAFF
TGTGCCAGCAGCCGACTAAATACGAACACTGAAGCTTTCTTT
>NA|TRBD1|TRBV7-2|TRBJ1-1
CASSSQGGNTEAFF
TGTGCCAGCAGCTCACAGGGGGGTAACACTGAAGCTTTCTTT
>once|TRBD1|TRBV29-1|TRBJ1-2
CSVQGQGAFYGYTF
TGCAGCGTCCAGGGACAGGGGGCTTTCTATGGCTACACCTTC
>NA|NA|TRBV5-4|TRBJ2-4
CASSFRDNKNIQYF
TGTGCCAGCAGCTTCCGGGACAACAAAAACATTCAGTACTTC
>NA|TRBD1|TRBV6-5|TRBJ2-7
CASRRTGRHEQYF
TGTGCCAGCAGAAGGACAGGGAGGCACGAGCAGTACTTC
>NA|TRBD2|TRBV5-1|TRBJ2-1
CASSPRTSGDYNEQFF
TGCGCCAGCAGCCCCAGGACTAGCGGGGATTACAATGAGCAGTTCTTC
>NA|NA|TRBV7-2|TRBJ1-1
CASSSQAIGTEAFF
TGTGCCAGCAGCTCACAGGCAATTGGCACTGAAGCTTTCTTT
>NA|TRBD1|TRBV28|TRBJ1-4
CASNQVQGLGKLFF
TGTGCCAGCAATCAAGTACAGGGGTTGGGAAAACTGTTTTTT
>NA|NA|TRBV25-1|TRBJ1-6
CASMRDSYNSPLHF
TGTGCCAGCATGCGGGACTCCTATAATTCACCCCTCCACTTT
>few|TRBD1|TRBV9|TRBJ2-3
CASSGGQGFGDTQYF
TGTGCCAGCAGCGGGGGACAGGGTTTCGGGGATACGCAGTATTTT
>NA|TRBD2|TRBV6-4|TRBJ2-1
CASSALSGGGYNEQFF
TGTGCCAGCAGTGCCTTAAGCGGGGGGGGCTATAATGAGCAGTTCTTC
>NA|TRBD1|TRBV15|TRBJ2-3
CATSTDRGPGTDTQYF
TGTGCCACCAGCACCGACAGGGGGCCGGGCACAGATACGCAGTATTTT
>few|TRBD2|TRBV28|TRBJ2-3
CASRGWTSHVGVFIDTQYF
TGTGCCAGCAGAGGCTGGACTAGCCATGTGGGGGTCTTCATAGATACGCAGTATTTT
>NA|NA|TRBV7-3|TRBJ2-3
CASSLIPVRGTDTQYF
TGTGCCAGCAGCTTAATCCCGGTTAGGGGTACAGATACGCAGTATTTT
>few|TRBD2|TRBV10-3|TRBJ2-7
CATQRGTRNPDEQYF
TGTGCCACCCAGAGAGGGACTAGGAATCCTGACGAGCAGTACTTC
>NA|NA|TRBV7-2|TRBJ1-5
CASSLAPHNQPQHF
TGTGCCAGCAGCTTAGCCCCACACAATCAGCCCCAGCATTTT
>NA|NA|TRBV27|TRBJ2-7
CASRAVRSGAHEQYF
TGTGCCAGCAGAGCGGTGAGGTCAGGTGCCCACGAGCAGTACTTC
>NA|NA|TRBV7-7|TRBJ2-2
CASSLYVRTGELFF
TGTGCTAGCAGCTTATATGTTCGTACCGGGGAGCTGTTTTTT
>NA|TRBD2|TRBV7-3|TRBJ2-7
CASSRGLAGADEQYF
TGTGCCAGCAGCCGAGGACTAGCGGGGGCTGACGAGCAGTACTTC
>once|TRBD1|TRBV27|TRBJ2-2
CASRPDRGLNTGELFF
TGTGCCAGCAGGCCGGACAGGGGGCTTAACACCGGGGAGCTGTTTTTT
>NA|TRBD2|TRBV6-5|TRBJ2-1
CASSSSGSSYNEQFF
TGTGCCAGCAGTTCCAGCGGGAGCTCCTACAATGAGCAGTTCTTC
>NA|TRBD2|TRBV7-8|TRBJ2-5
CASSKTSGGKETQYF
TGTGCCAGCAGTAAGACTAGCGGGGGTAAAGAGACCCAGTACTTC
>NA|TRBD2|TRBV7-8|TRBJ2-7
CASSLVSGGVSYEQYF
TGTGCCAGCAGCTTAGTTTCCGGGGGGGTCTCCTACGAGCAGTACTTC
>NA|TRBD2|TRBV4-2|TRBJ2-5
CASSQDINGLAGGPETQYF
TGTGCCAGCAGCCAAGATATCAATGGACTAGCGGGAGGGCCAGAGACCCAGTACTTC
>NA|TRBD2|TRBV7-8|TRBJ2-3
CASSLSGTRADTQYF
TGTGCCAGCAGCTTATCAGGGACTAGAGCAGATACGCAGTATTTT
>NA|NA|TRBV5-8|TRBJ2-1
CASSFSVNEQFF
TGTGCCAGCAGCTTTAGCGTAAATGAGCAGTTCTTC
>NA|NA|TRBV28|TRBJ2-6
CASSLSSSRRRLTTGANVLTF
TGTGCCAGCAGTTTATCCTCCTCGCGTAGGCGTTTAACTACTGGGGCCAACGTCCTGACTTTC
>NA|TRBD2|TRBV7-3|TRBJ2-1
CASSLRGENEQFF
TGTGCCAGCAGCCTACGGGGGGAAAATGAGCAGTTCTTC